A single sample is the source of the 12 T cell receptor beta chains below, sequenced in a study of tumor and adjacent non-tumor tissue in lung cancer. Three rounds of nested PCR, following a modified ARM-PCR protocol, produced the TCRbeta library. TCRdb ran MiXCR on the multiplex PCR reads and lists one entry per CDR3 protein. The data contain around 200,000 distinct CDR3 sequences, over 55% of them singletons. No cell sorting was done before RNA was extracted from the tissue. Sequencing was done on a sample of lung tumor tissue. These receptors all come from a man aged 55 to 70 with non-small cell lung cancer.

With respect to this clonotype: Germline is not matched at one junction end, which may reflect a read error. CDR3 sequence: CTSTPPDRALGDTQYF. CDR3 sequence (DNA): TGTACCAGCACCCCACCTGACAGGGCCCTGGGGGATACGCAGTATTTT. V gene TRBV5-4 combines with J gene TRBJ2-3, with 7 bases identical to TRBD1. CDR1 is SGHNT and CDR2 is YYREEE in the germline V gene (reference sequence). The CDR3 loop spans 16 amino acids.

The chain links TRBV20-1 to TRBJ2-3, with D perhaps given as TRBD1 or TRBD2 (5 bases each). Between the trimmed V and J ends, which lost 7 bases and 4 bases, there was a span of 12 bases. CDR1 and CDR2 from the germline V gene are DFQATT and SNEGSKA (reference sequence). The CDR3 runs 12 residues. The CDR3 sequence: CSDVRGSDTQYF. The CDR3 region has the DNA TGCAGTGATGTGAGGGGTTCAGATACGCAGTATTTT.

The rearrangement links TRBV6-2 or TRBV6-3 to TRBJ1-3; unclear D gene. Trimming stripped 6 bases from V and 0 bases from J, with 12 bases between. Per germline, CDR1 MNHEY and CDR2 SVGEGT. The CDR3 covers 15 residues. The CDR3 loop is CASSPPARSGNTIYF. The CDR3 nucleotides read TGTGCCAGCAGCCCCCCCGCGCGCTCTGGAAACACCATATATTTT.

Regarding this clonotype: As the CDR3 is not closed by the conserved phenylalanine or tryptophan, this likely results from a read error. The chain couples TRBV7-8 to TRBJ1-5, with a possible D match to TRBD1 (5 bases). The CDR3 length is 15 residues. Germline CDR1 and CDR2: SGHVS and FQNEAQ. The CDR3 protein is CACSLSGQAAQPQHL. CDR3 sequence (DNA): TGTGCCTGCAGCTTATCGGGGCAGGCGGCGCAGCCCCAGCATCTT.

On this clonotype itself: Lacking the conserved final phenylalanine or tryptophan, this CDR3 likely reflects a read error. The V call is TRBV11-3, the J call TRBJ1-2, with D tentatively TRBD1 (6 bases). Germline values: CDR1 SGHNT, CDR2 YENEEA. This CDR3 spans 12 amino acids. V was shortened by 5 bases and J by 10 bases, with 14 bases between the two germline ends. The CDR3 sequence is CASSRRRGLYTY. The DNA of the CDR3 is TGTGCCAGCAGCAGACGACGGGGGCTCTACACCTAC.

This clonotype has more than one count but fewer than ten. The chain carries TRBV11-2 and TRBJ2-5; D may match TRBD1 or TRBD2 (7 bases each). This CDR3 is built from 14 residues. Germline V gives CDR1 SGHAT, CDR2 FQNNGV. V was pared by 7 bases and J by 4 bases, with 16 bases between. The CDR3 loop is CASNWGGGGETQYF. The CDR3 DNA sequence: TGTGCCAGCAATTGGGGAGGGGGCGGAGAGACCCAGTACTTC.

The chain links TRBV20-1 to TRBJ1-2; tentatively, D is TRBD1 (6 bases). Per germline, CDR1 DFQATT and CDR2 SNEGSKA (reference sequence). This CDR3 region has 15 residues. Trimming took off 6 bases at V and 4 bases at J, with 21 bases between the two ends. The CDR3 region has the DNA TGCAGTGCAGTCCCCCCCTCACAGGGCGGCTATGGCTACACCTTC. The encoded protein is CSAVPPSQGGYGYTF.

This chain connects TRBV6-2 or TRBV6-3 to TRBJ2-2; D call uncertain. The CDR3 runs to 12 residues. Germline V gene lookup returns CDR1 MNHEY and CDR2 SVGEGT. Trimming took 2 bases from V and 10 from J, leaving 8 bases between them. The CDR3 protein is CASSYAQTELFF. CDR3 bases: TGTGCCAGCAGTTACGCGCAGACGGAGCTGTTTTTT.

The chain recombines TRBV6-5 with TRBJ1-2, with D unresolved. This CDR3 contains 16 residues. Trimming took off 3 bases at V and 0 bases at J, with 14 bases between the two ends. The germline V gene encodes CDR1 MNHEY and CDR2 SVGAGI. The DNA of the CDR3 is TGTGCCAGCAGTTATAGTTCCGATAGAACTAACTATGGCTACACCTTC. Translating it yields CASSYSSDRTNYGYTF.

This clonotype was observed once. Here the CDR3 reads CASNLTSGVITGELFF. CDR3 nucleotide sequence: TGTGCCAGCAACCTAACTAGCGGGGTGATCACCGGGGAGCTGTTTTTT. The rearrangement joins TRBV11-3 to TRBJ2-2; 10 bases are a match to TRBD2. CDR1 and CDR2 from the germline V gene are SGHNT and YENEEA. This CDR3 is 16 amino acids long. The J segment lost 4 bases and the V segment lost 7 bases, leaving 9 bases of the junction unmatched.

V and J are TRBV28 and TRBJ1-2; 8 nucleotides line up with TRBD1. Trimming removed 5 bases from V and 5 bases from J; junction bases left unmatched: 7. CDR3 length: 14 residues. The germline V gene encodes CDR1 MDHEN and CDR2 SYDVKM. The CDR3 DNA sequence: TGTGCCAGCAGTCCCCGGACAGGGAGATATGGCTACACCTTC. Translating gives CASSPRTGRYGYTF.

Concerning this clonotype itself: One end of the junction does not line up with germline, which may come from a read error. The chain employs TRBV20-1 and TRBJ1-5; 8 nucleotides line up with TRBD1. This CDR3 comprises 15 residues. Germline V gene data show CDR1 as DFQATT and CDR2 as SNEGSKA (reference sequence). The DNA of the CDR3 is TGCATTGCTAGAGATCAACAGGGGGGTGGGCAGCCCCAGCATTTT. The encoded protein is CIARDQQGGGQPQHF.